The rows below give T cell receptor beta chains drawn from one sample of a study of PD-1 blockade in classical Hodgkin lymphoma. Sequencing was performed with immunoSEQ multiplex PCR; in TCRdb, only in-frame clones are kept and a portion is missing. The sample shows some 12,000 clones, about 79% of them seen only once. Sequences were derived from peripheral blood mononuclear cells (PBMCs), sampled at baseline. These receptors were taken from a human donor with classical Hodgkin lymphoma. Both conserved end residues are part of each CDR3. Fields, in order: clone size, V gene, D gene, J gene, CDR3 length, CDR3 protein, CDR3 DNA. A D gene is named only where the DNA matches it firmly. A clone size is listed for some rows: how often the clone was seen (once, few, many), or a class if it is expanded.

NA	TRBV6-5	NA	TRBJ1-5	13	CASTGGCNQPQHF	TGTGCCAGCACGGGGGGGTGCAATCAGCCCCAGCATTTT
NA	TRBV7-2	TRBD2	TRBJ2-7	16	CASSLASGGQLYEQYF	TGTGCCAGCAGCCTGGCTAGCGGGGGGCAACTCTACGAGCAGTACTTC
few	TRBV29-1	NA	TRBJ2-1	11	CSGGPNNEQFF	TGCAGCGGAGGGCCTAACAATGAGCAGTTCTTC
few	TRBV12-5	NA	TRBJ1-2	13	CASGLGQGYGYTF	TGTGCTAGTGGTTTGGGTCAGGGGTATGGCTACACCTTC
few	TRBV6-5	NA	TRBJ1-5	14	CASREGGNNQPQHF	TGTGCCAGCAGGGAGGGGGGCAACAATCAGCCCCAGCATTTT
NA	TRBV7-6	NA	TRBJ2-3	15	CASSLAGIGTDTQYF	TGTGCCAGCAGCTTAGCGGGGATCGGCACAGATACGCAGTATTTT
NA	TRBV27	NA	TRBJ2-6	15	CASTTLGAGANVLTF	TGTGCCAGCACCACACTAGGGGCCGGGGCCAACGTCCTGACTTTC
NA	TRBV5-4	NA	TRBJ2-5	14	CASSFSSSKETQYF	TGTGCCAGCAGCTTTAGTTCTAGTAAAGAGACCCAGTACTTC
NA	TRBV5-1	NA	TRBJ2-2	13	CASSQEGIGELFF	TGCGCCAGCAGCCAGGAGGGGATCGGGGAGCTGTTTTTT
NA	TRBV28	NA	TRBJ2-7	15	CASSRGGASSYEQYF	TGTGCCAGCAGCCGCGGGGGCGCCAGCTCCTACGAGCAGTACTTC
NA	TRBV2	NA	TRBJ1-5	13	CASSGDSNQPQHF	TGTGCCAGCAGTGGTGACAGCAATCAGCCCCAGCATTTT
NA	TRBV11-3	NA	TRBJ1-6	15	CASSLDSSYNSPLHF	TGTGCCAGCAGCTTAGATAGTTCCTATAATTCACCCCTCCACTTT
NA	TRBV18	TRBD1	TRBJ1-6	15	CASSGQGGRNSPLHF	TGTGCCAGCTCAGGACAGGGGGGACGGAATTCACCCCTCCACTTT
NA	TRBV10-3	TRBD2	TRBJ2-2	13	CAIRVAGNGELFF	TGTGCCATCCGGGTAGCGGGAAACGGGGAGCTGTTTTTT
NA	TRBV2	TRBD2	TRBJ2-1	15	CASDSLADFYNEQFF	TGTGCCAGCGACTCCCTAGCGGATTTCTACAATGAGCAGTTCTTC
NA	TRBV10-3	TRBD2	TRBJ2-3	18	CAISASGTSGGASDTQYF	TGTGCCATCAGTGCTTCCGGGACTAGCGGGGGGGCCTCAGATACGCAGTATTTT
NA	TRBV5-4	NA	TRBJ2-3	12	CASSSDRNTQYF	TGTGCCAGCAGCTCGGACCGGAATACGCAGTATTTT
few	TRBV4-1	NA	TRBJ1-2	13	CASSRNGLPGYTF	TGCGCCAGCAGCCGCAACGGACTCCCCGGCTACACCTTC
NA	TRBV9	TRBD1	TRBJ2-5	15	CASSVTGGYMETQYF	TGTGCCAGCAGCGTAACAGGGGGTTACATGGAGACCCAGTACTTC
NA	TRBV11-1	NA	TRBJ2-1	15	CASSLGDSSYNEQFF	TGTGCCAGCAGCTTAGGGGATAGCTCCTACAATGAGCAGTTCTTC
NA	TRBV5-6	NA	TRBJ1-2	13	CASSSGHSYGYTF	TGTGCCAGCAGCTCAGGACATTCCTATGGCTACACCTTC
NA	TRBV5-1	NA	TRBJ2-3	17	CASSWGRVETRTDTQYF	TGCGCCAGCAGCTGGGGTCGGGTGGAGACCCGCACAGATACGCAGTATTTT
NA	TRBV7-9	NA	TRBJ1-2	14	CASSLVAIGHGYTF	TGTGCCAGCAGCTTAGTGGCTATCGGCCATGGCTACACCTTC
once	TRBV28	NA	TRBJ2-7	12	CASRDTVGEQYF	TGTGCCAGCAGAGATACGGTGGGCGAGCAGTACTTC
NA	TRBV2	NA	TRBJ2-1	11	CASNRVDEQFF	TGTGCCAGCAATCGTGTCGATGAGCAGTTCTTC
few	TRBV21-1	NA	TRBJ1-1	16	CASSKVTGSMNTEAFF	TGTGCCAGCAGCAAAGTGACAGGGAGCATGAACACTGAAGCTTTCTTT
NA	TRBV6-1	TRBD2	TRBJ2-2	15	CASSVGVAGGRELFF	TGTGCCAGCAGTGTCGGGGTAGCGGGAGGGCGGGAGCTGTTTTTT
NA	TRBV6-6	TRBD1	TRBJ1-2	14	CASRQQGARNGYTF	TGTGCCAGCAGACAACAGGGGGCCAGGAATGGCTACACCTTC
few	TRBV5-1	TRBD2	TRBJ2-2	14	CASRPTSGSRELFF	TGCGCCAGCAGACCGACTAGCGGTAGTCGGGAGCTGTTTTTT
once	TRBV7-2	TRBD2	TRBJ2-3	15	CADRTSGSFSDTQYF	TGTGCCGACAGAACTAGCGGGAGCTTCTCAGATACGCAGTATTTT
few	TRBV6-5	NA	TRBJ2-7	14	CASSYSRNTYEQYF	TGTGCCAGCAGTTACTCCAGGAACACCTACGAGCAGTACTTC
once	TRBV5-5	TRBD1	TRBJ1-1	15	CASSWTGAMNTEAFF	TGTGCCAGCAGCTGGACAGGGGCGATGAACACTGAAGCTTTCTTT
NA	TRBV11-3	TRBD2	TRBJ2-3	13	CASGSGGPGTQYF	TGTGCCAGCGGTAGCGGGGGGCCCGGGACGCAGTATTTT
NA	TRBV6-6	TRBD1	TRBJ1-5	12	CASSTNRGAQHF	TGTGCCAGCAGCACTAACAGGGGCGCCCAGCATTTT
NA	TRBV28	TRBD1	TRBJ1-2	14	CASTLGGGIYGYTF	TGTGCCAGCACCCTGGGAGGGGGCATCTATGGCTACACCTTC
NA	TRBV11-3	NA	TRBJ2-1	13	CASSPRLPNEQFF	TGTGCCAGCAGCCCCCGTCTTCCCAATGAGCAGTTCTTC
NA	TRBV11-3	NA	TRBJ2-7	14	CASSLHRGGYEQYF	TGTGCCAGCAGCCTACACAGGGGGGGATACGAGCAGTACTTC
few	TRBV2	TRBD1	TRBJ1-5	15	CASSVGTGRNQPQHF	TGTGCCAGCAGCGTGGGGACAGGGCGAAATCAGCCCCAGCATTTT
NA	TRBV11-2	NA	TRBJ2-3	14	CASSPFVGTDTQYF	TGTGCCAGCAGCCCCTTCGTCGGCACAGATACGCAGTATTTT
NA	TRBV5-6	NA	TRBJ1-5	12	CASSIGNQPQHF	TGTGCCAGCAGTATAGGGAATCAGCCCCAGCATTTT
NA	TRBV4-3	TRBD2	TRBJ2-1	15	CASSQTSGSTNEQFF	TGCGCCAGCAGCCAGACTAGCGGGAGTACCAATGAGCAGTTCTTC
few	TRBV7-9	TRBD1	TRBJ1-1	15	CASSLGKGANTEAFF	TGTGCCAGCAGCTTAGGCAAGGGGGCGAACACTGAAGCTTTCTTT
few	TRBV7-6	TRBD1	TRBJ1-2	15	CASSPRQGPPYGYTF	TGTGCCAGCAGCCCTCGACAGGGGCCCCCCTATGGCTACACCTTC
NA	TRBV7-9	NA	TRBJ1-6	13	CASTPRGNSPLHF	TGTGCCAGCACCCCTAGGGGGAATTCACCCCTCCACTTT
NA	TRBV2	TRBD2	TRBJ2-1	17	CASSPASRRGGIYEQFF	TGTGCCAGCAGTCCGGCGTCGAGGCGGGGGGGCATATATGAGCAGTTCTTC
NA	TRBV21-1	NA	TRBJ2-3	16	CASSKEGRQGADTQYF	TGTGCCAGCAGCAAAGAGGGTAGACAGGGAGCAGATACGCAGTATTTT
NA	TRBV6-5	TRBD1	TRBJ1-2	15	CASSRTGTGNRGYTF	TGTGCCAGCAGTCGAACCGGGACAGGCAACAGGGGCTACACCTTC
NA	TRBV5-1	NA	TRBJ1-4	14	CASSLTATNEKLFF	TGCGCCAGCAGCTTGACAGCAACTAATGAAAAACTGTTTTTT
NA	TRBV28	NA	TRBJ1-6	19	CASSFFSAGFFPAVSPLHF	TGTGCCAGCAGTTTTTTTTCGGCAGGGTTTTTTCCTGCGGTCTCACCCCTCCACTTT
NA	TRBV29-1	TRBD1	TRBJ1-2	14	CSVTRDSANYGYTF	TGCAGCGTTACTAGGGACAGCGCTAACTATGGCTACACCTTC
once	TRBV25-1	NA	TRBJ1-4	15	CASSDTRGPVGKLFF	TGTGCCAGCAGTGACACACGGGGGCCGGTGGGAAAACTGTTTTTT
once	TRBV4-3	NA	TRBJ1-6	15	CASSQESGAYSPLHF	TGCGCCAGCAGCCAAGAGTCTGGGGCATATTCACCCCTCCACTTT
NA	TRBV4-2	NA	TRBJ2-1	16	CASSQDRLARVDEQFF	TGTGCCAGCAGCCAAGATAGGCTAGCTCGGGTCGATGAGCAGTTCTTC
NA	TRBV7-9	TRBD1	TRBJ1-6	12	CASRQGESPLHF	TGTGCCAGCAGACAGGGGGAATCACCCCTCCACTTT
NA	TRBV28	NA	TRBJ2-7	14	CASSFQRAGYEQYF	TGTGCCAGCAGTTTCCAGCGGGCAGGCTACGAGCAGTACTTC